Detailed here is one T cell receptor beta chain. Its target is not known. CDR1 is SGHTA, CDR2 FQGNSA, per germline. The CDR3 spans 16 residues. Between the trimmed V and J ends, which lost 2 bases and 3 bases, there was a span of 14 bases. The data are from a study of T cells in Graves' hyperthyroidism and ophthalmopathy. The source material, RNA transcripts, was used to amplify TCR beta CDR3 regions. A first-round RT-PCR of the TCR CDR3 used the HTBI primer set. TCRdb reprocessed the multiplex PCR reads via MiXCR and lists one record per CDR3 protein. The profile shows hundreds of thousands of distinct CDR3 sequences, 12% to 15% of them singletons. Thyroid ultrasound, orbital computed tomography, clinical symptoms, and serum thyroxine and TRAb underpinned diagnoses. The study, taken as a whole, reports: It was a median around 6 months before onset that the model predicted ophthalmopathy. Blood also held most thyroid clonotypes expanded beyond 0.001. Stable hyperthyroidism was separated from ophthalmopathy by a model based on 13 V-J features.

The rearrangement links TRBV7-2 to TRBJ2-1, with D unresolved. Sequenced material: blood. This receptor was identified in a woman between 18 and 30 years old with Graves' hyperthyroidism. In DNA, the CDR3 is TGTGCCAGCAGCTTAATTACGGCAGCAGACTACAATGAGCAGTTCTTC. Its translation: CASSLITAADYNEQFF.